A selection of T cell receptor beta chains follows, all from one sample in a study of blood T cell repertoires in COVID-19. Libraries were prepared by immunoSEQ multiplex PCR; TCRdb keeps only in-frame clonotypes and omits some of them. This table holds roughly 90,000 clones, roughly nine tenths found once. Sequenced material: peripheral blood. These receptors came from a man aged 45-65 years with acute or convalescent COVID-19. CDR3s include the opening cysteine and the closing phenylalanine or tryptophan. Fields, in order: J gene, D gene, clone size, V gene, CDR3 DNA, CDR3 protein. A D gene is named only where the DNA matches it firmly. Where a row states a size, it is once, few, many or the class of an expanded clone; other rows omit it.

TRBJ1-1 . once TRBV6-5 TGTGCCAGCAGCCTAGGGAGGAACACTGAAGCTTTCTTT CASSLGRNTEAFF
TRBJ2-1 . . TRBV3-1/TRBV3-2 TGTGCCAGCAGCACAGGGGGGGCCACGCATGAGCAGTTCTTC CASSTGGATHEQFF
TRBJ1-1 TRBD1 . TRBV6-6 TGTGCCAGCAGGGACTTGACAGGGGGGAACACTGAAGCTTTCTTT CASRDLTGGNTEAFF
TRBJ1-1 . . TRBV3-1/TRBV3-2 TGTGCCAGCAGCCCTAGGGGCGAGGTAACTGAAGCTTTCTTT CASSPRGEVTEAFF
TRBJ1-4 . . TRBV14 TGTGCCAGCAGCCAAGGAGGGTTTAGCGGGTCCGGCAATGAAAAACTGTTTTTT CASSQGGFSGSGNEKLFF
TRBJ2-1 . . TRBV7-2 TGTGCCTCCCCTGGGATAGCGCGGAATGAGCAGTTCTTC CASPGIARNEQFF
TRBJ2-5 . . TRBV5-5 TGTGCCAGCAGCTTGTGGGCAGCACAAGAGACCCAGTACTTC CASSLWAAQETQYF
TRBJ2-1 . . TRBV7-9 TGTGCCAGCACCCCCGGGGCCTACAATGAGCAGTTCTTC CASTPGAYNEQFF
TRBJ1-5 . few TRBV19 TGTGCCAGTATGGGGGACAACCTGAATCAGCCCCAGCATTTT CASMGDNLNQPQHF
TRBJ2-3 TRBD1 . TRBV7-9 TGTGCCAGCAGCCCCGGGGACAGTTCTTTCACAGATACGCAGTATTTT CASSPGDSSFTDTQYF
TRBJ1-1 . . TRBV12-3/TRBV12-4 TGTGCCAGCAGCCCAGGGGCCCGGGAAGCTTTCTTT CASSPGAREAFF
TRBJ1-1 . . TRBV29-1 TGCAGCGTTGAGGACAAGGCAAGAACTGAAGCTTTCTTT CSVEDKARTEAFF
TRBJ1-2 TRBD1 once TRBV6-4 TGTGCCAGCAGTCGGACAGGGATAGATGGCTACACCTTC CASSRTGIDGYTF
TRBJ2-2 . few TRBV9 TGTGCCAGCAGCCCTAGGGGGAACGGGGAGCTGTTTTTT CASSPRGNGELFF
TRBJ2-7 . . TRBV5-1 TGCGCCAGCAGCTTGGCGTCCGGGGAGGTCCCCTACGAGCAGTACTTC CASSLASGEVPYEQYF